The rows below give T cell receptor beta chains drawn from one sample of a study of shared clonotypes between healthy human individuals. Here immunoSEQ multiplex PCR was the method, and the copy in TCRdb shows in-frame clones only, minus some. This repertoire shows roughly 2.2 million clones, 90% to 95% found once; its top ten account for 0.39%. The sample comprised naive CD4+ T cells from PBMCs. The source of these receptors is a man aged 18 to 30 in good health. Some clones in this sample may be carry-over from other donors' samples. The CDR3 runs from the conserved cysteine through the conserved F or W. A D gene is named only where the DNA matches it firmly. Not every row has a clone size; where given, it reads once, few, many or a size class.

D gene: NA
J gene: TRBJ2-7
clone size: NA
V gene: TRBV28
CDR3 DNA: TGTGCCAGCAGTTTACCGAGACAGGACTACGAGCAGTACTTC
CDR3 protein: CASSLPRQDYEQYF

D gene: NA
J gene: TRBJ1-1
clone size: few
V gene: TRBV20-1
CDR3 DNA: TGCAGTGCTAGATTAACTGAAGCTTTCTTT
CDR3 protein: CSARLTEAFF

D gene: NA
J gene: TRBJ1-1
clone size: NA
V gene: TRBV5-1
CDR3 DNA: TGCGCCAGCAGCCTTGTCGCAGCCGGGAACACTGAAGCTTTCTTT
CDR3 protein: CASSLVAAGNTEAFF

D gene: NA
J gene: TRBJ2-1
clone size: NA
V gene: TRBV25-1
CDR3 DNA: TGTGCCAGCAGTGGGGTGAGACTAGGGAATAATGAGCAGTTCTTC
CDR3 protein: CASSGVRLGNNEQFF

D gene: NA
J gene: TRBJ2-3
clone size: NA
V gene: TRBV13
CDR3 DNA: TGTGCCAGCAGCTTAGGCGGGAGCGCCACAGATACGCAGTATTTT
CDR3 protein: CASSLGGSATDTQYF

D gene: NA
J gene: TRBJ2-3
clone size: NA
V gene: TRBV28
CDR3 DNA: TGTGCCAGCAGCTCTATTAAGGGGAATGGGGTCAGCACAGATACGCAGTATTTT
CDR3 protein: CASSSIKGNGVSTDTQYF

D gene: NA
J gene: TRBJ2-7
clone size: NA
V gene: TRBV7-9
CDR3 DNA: TGTGCCAGCAGCTTAGCAGGCTGGCTGGAGGGGTCCTACGAGCAGTACTTC
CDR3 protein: CASSLAGWLEGSYEQYF

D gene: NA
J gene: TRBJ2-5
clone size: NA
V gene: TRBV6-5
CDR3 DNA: TGTGCCAGCAGGAAACGGTCGACGGTAGGAGAGACCCAGTACTTC
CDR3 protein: CASRKRSTVGETQYF

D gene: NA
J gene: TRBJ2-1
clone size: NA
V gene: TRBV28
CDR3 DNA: TGTGCCAGCAGACTTAAACCCACTGGGGTGTTTCGGGGCAATGAGCAGTTCTTC
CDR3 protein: CASRLKPTGVFRGNEQFF

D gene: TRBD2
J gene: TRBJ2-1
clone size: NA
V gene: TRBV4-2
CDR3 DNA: TGTGCCAGCAGCGTCGCGGGACTAAGCTCCTACAATGAGCAGTTCTTC
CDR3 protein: CASSVAGLSSYNEQFF

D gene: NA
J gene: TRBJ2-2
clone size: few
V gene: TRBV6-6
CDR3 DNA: TGTGCCAGCAGTTACTCAAGTCAGTCCGGGGAGCTGTTTTTT
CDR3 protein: CASSYSSQSGELFF

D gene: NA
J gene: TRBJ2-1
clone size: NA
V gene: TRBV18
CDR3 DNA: TGTGCCAGCTCACCATCCCAGGGGCTCCACAATGAGCAGTTCTTC
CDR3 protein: CASSPSQGLHNEQFF

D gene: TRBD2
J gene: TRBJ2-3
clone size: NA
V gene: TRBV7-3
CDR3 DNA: TGTGCCAGCAGCTTAAGACTAGCGGGAGCACTAGATACGCAGTATTTT
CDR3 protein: CASSLRLAGALDTQYF

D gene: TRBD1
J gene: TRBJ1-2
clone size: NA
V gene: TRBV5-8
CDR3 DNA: TGTGCCAGCAGCTTTGTGGACAGGGGCTATGGCTACACCTTC
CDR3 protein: CASSFVDRGYGYTF

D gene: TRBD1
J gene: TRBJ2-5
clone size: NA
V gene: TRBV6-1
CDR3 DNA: TGTGCCAGCAGGCCGGACAGGGGGAGGGAGACCCAGTACTTC
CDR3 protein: CASRPDRGRETQYF

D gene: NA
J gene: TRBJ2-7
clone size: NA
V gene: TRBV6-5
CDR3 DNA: TGTGCCAGCTCCCCTCGCAACTCCTACGAGCAGTACTTC
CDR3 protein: CASSPRNSYEQYF

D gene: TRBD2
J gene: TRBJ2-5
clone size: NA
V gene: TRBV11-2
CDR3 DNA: TGTGCCAGCAGCCTTATTGGACTAGCGGGACAAGAGACCCAGTACTTC
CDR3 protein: CASSLIGLAGQETQYF

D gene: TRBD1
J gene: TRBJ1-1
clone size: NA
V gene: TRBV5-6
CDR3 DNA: TGTGCCAGCAGCTTGGGACAGGGGAGGAACACTGAAGCTTTCTTT
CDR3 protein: CASSLGQGRNTEAFF

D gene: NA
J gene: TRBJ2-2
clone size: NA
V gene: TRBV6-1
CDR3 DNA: TGTGCCAGCAGTGAAGCGGTTACGAACACCGGGGAGCTGTTTTTT
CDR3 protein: CASSEAVTNTGELFF

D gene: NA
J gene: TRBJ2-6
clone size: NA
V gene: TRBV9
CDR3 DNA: TGTGCCAGCACCCCAACAAGGGTTTCTGGGGCCAACGTCCTGACTTTC
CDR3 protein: CASTPTRVSGANVLTF

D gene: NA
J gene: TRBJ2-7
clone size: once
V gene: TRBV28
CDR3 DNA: TGTGCCAGCAGGCGTCCAGGTGGGGTCTACGAGCAGTACTTC
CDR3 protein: CASRRPGGVYEQYF

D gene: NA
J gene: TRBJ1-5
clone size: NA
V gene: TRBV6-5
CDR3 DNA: TGTGCCAGCAGTTACTCTTGGGATAGCAATCAGCCCCAGCATTTT
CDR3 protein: CASSYSWDSNQPQHF

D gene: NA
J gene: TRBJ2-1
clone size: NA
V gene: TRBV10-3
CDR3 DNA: TGTGCCATCAGCAATGACAGAATTCTTCTAAGCTCCTACAATGAGCAGTTCTTC
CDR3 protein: CAISNDRILLSSYNEQFF

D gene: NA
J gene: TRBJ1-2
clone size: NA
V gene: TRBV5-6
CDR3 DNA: TGTGCCAGCAGCTTGGGCAGAGGCTATGGCTACACCTTC
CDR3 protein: CASSLGRGYGYTF

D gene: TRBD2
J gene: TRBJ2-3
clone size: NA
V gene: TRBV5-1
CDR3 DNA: TGCGCCAGCAGCTTGTTAGCGGGGATACGTCCTAGCACAGATACGCAGTATTTT
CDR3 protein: CASSLLAGIRPSTDTQYF

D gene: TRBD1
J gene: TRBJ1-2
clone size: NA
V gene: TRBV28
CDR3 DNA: TGTGCCAGCAGTACCGGGACAGCTAACTATGGCTACACCTTC
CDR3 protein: CASSTGTANYGYTF

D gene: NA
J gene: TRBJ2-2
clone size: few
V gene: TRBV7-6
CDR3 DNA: TGTGCCAGCACCATCTATGGGGCAGGGGTGCGATCCGGGGAGCTGTTTTTT
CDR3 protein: CASTIYGAGVRSGELFF

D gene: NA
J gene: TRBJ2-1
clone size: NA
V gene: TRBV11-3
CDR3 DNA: TGTGCCAGCAGCTTCGGCGGGGACAATGAGCAGTTCTTC
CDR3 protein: CASSFGGDNEQFF

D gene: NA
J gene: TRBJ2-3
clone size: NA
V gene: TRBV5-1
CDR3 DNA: TGCGCCAGCAGCGCCCTTTGGGGGAGGACGTCAGATACGCAGTATTTT
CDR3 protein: CASSALWGRTSDTQYF

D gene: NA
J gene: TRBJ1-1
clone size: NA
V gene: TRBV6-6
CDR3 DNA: TGTGCCAGCAGTTACGCGACCTACACTGAAGCTTTCTTT
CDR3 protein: CASSYATYTEAFF

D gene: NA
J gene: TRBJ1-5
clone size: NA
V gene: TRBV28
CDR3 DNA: TGTGCCAGCCGCCTCAGGGATACGAGCAATCAGCCCCAGCATTTT
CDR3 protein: CASRLRDTSNQPQHF

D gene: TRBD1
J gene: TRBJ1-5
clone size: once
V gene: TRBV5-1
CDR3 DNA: TGCGCCAGCAGCCCCCGACCGGGACAGGGGGCTCTCGGGATAGCCCAGCATTTT
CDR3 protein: CASSPRPGQGALGIAQHF

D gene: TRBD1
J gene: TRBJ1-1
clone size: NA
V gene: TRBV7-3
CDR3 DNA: TGTGCCAGCAAGGTGGAAGGGGGCGAAGCTTTCTTT
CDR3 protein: CASKVEGGEAFF

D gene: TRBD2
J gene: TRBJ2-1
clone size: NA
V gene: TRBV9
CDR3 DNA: TGTGCCAGCAGCGGGACTAGCGGGAGTTCAGAGCAGTTCTTC
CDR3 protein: CASSGTSGSSEQFF

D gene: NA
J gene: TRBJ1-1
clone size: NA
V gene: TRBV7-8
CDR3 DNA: TGTGCCAGCAGCTTAGAGGGGGGCATAACTGAAGCTTTCTTT
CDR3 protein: CASSLEGGITEAFF

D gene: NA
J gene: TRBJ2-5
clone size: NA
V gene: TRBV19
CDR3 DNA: TGTGCCAGTAGTATGGGCCAAGCCACCCAAGAGACCCAGTACTTC
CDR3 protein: CASSMGQATQETQYF

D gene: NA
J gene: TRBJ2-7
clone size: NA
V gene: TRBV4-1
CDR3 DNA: TGCGCCAGCAGCCATTCCGAGGGGGGGGCGACCCTAAGGAGCTCCTACGAGCAGTACTTC
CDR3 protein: CASSHSEGGATLRSSYEQYF

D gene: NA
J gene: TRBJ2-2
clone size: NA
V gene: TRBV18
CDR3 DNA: TGTGCCAGCTCACCACGGCTCGTGAACACCGGGGAGCTGTTTTTT
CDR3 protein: CASSPRLVNTGELFF

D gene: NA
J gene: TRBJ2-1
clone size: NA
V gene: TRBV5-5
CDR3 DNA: TGTGCCAGCAGCTTGACGGCCCCAATGGATGAGCAGTTCTTC
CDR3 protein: CASSLTAPMDEQFF

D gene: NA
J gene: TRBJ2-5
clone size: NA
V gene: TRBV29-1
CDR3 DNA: TGCAGCGTTGTAGATTCCTACCAAGAGACCCAGTACTTC
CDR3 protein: CSVVDSYQETQYF

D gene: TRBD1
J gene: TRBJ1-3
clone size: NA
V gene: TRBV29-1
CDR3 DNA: TGCAGCGTCAAGGGGACAGGGCTCGATCTAACTGGAAACACCATATATTTT
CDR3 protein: CSVKGTGLDLTGNTIYF

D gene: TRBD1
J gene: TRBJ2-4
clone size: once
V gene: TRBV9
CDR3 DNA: TGTGCCAGCAGCGTAGGGACAGGGGGCGCATACATTCAGTACTTC
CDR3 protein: CASSVGTGGAYIQYF

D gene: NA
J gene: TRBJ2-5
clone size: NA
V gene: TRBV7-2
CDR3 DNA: TGTGCCAGCAGCTTCGCTGGGGTGGAGCAGTACTTC
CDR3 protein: CASSFAGVEQYF

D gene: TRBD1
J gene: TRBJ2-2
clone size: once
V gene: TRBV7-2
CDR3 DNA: TGTGCCAGCAGCTTAGTTGGGACAGACCGGACCGGGGAGCTGTTTTTT
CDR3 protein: CASSLVGTDRTGELFF

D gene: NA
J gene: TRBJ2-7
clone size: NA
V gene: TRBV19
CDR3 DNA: TGTGCCAGTATCGTAAATGATTCAGGGGCTTTCTACGAGCAGTACTTC
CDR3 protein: CASIVNDSGAFYEQYF

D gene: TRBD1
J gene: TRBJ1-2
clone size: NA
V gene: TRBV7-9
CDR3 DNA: TGTGCCAGCAGTCCCGGGACAGCACACTATGGCTACACCTTC
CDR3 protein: CASSPGTAHYGYTF

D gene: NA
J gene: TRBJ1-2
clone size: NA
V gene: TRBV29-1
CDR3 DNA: TGCAGCGGGGGGGCGAGGTTTGGCTATGGCTACACCTTC
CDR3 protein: CSGGARFGYGYTF

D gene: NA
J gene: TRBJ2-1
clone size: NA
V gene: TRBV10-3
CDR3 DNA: TGTGCCAGCCGGGATTTCAACAATGAGCAGTTCTTC
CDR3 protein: CASRDFNNEQFF

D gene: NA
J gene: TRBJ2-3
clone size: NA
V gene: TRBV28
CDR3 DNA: TGTGCCAGCAGCCCGCCCCGGGAGCTTGGCACAGATACGCAGTATTTT
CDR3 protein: CASSPPRELGTDTQYF

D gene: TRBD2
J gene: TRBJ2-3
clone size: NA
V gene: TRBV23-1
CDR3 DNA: TGCGCCAGCAGTCAATCGACGGGAGGGGGAGTCACAGATACGCAGTATTTT
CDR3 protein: CASSQSTGGGVTDTQYF

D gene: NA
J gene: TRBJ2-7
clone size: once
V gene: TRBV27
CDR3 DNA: TGTGCCAGCAGTGGACACCAATCCTACGAGCAGTACTTC
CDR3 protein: CASSGHQSYEQYF

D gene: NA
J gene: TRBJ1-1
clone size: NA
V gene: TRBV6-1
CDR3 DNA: TGTGCCAGCAGTGAAGTCCGAGGGGGCACTGAAGCTTTCTTT
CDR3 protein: CASSEVRGGTEAFF

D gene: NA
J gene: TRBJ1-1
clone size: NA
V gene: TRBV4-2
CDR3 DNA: TGTGCCAGCAGCCAAGCGGACTCACGGGGCACTGAAGCTTTCTTT
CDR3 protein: CASSQADSRGTEAFF

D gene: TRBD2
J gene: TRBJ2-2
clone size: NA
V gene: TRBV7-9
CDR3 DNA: TGTGCCAGCAGCTACCGTAGCGGGATGAACACCGGGGAGCTGTTTTTT
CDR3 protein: CASSYRSGMNTGELFF